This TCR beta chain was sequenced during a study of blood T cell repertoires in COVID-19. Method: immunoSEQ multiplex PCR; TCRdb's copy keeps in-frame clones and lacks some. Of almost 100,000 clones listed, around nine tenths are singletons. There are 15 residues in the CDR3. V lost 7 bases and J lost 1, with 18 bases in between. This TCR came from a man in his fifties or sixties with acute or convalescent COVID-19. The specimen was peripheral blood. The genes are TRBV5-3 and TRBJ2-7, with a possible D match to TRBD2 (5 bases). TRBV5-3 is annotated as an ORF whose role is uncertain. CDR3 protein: CAREGERIRSYEQYF. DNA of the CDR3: TGTGCCAGAGAGGGAGAAAGGATCCGATCCTACGAGCAGTACTTC.